One sample yielded the 14 T cell receptor beta chains listed below, sequenced in a study of T cells in localized non-small cell lung cancer. The table came from immunoSEQ multiplex PCR; TCRdb's copy has only in-frame clones and leaves some out. The data show around 36,000 clones, with 81% seen just once and about 7% held by the top ten. The material was peripheral blood mononuclear cells, obtained before any cancer treatment. Every receptor here comes from a male donor older than 55 with stage II lung adenocarcinoma.

CDR3 sequence reads: CAWTETMTGELFF. The DNA for the CDR3 is TGTGCCTGGACAGAAACCATGACCGGGGAGCTGTTTTTT. The J gene is TRBJ2-2, the V gene TRBV30; D unclear. Trimming pared 4 bases from V and 5 bases from J, leaving 11 bases between. Per germline, CDR1 GTSNPN and CDR2 SVGIG (reference sequence). The CDR3 is 13 residues long.

This clone has more than one count but fewer than ten. The chain uses TRBV6-1 and TRBJ1-3, with TRBD1 as a possible D gene (6 bases). The CDR3 runs to 15 residues. Trimming cost V 0 bases and J 4 bases, with 10 bases left between them. Germline V CDR1 and CDR2: MNHNS, SASEGT. The CDR3 nucleotides are TGTGCCAGCAGTGAAGCGCAGGGGCCGGGAAACACCATATATTTT. Residues: CASSEAQGPGNTIYF.

This chain connects TRBV7-9 to TRBJ2-5; 7 nucleotides agree with TRBD2. Germline CDR1 and CDR2: SEHNR and FQNEAQ (reference sequence). The CDR3 length is 15 residues. V was clipped by 2 bases and J by 3 bases; unmatched bases: 6. CDR3 bases: TGTGCCAGCAGCTTAATAGACGGGAGGAAAGAGACCCAGTACTTC. It yields the protein CASSLIDGRKETQYF.

The rearrangement uses TRBV5-4 and TRBJ1-5; possible D gene TRBD1, 5 bases. Germline loops: CDR1 SGHNT, CDR2 YYREEE (reference sequence). The CDR3 is made up of 15 amino acids. The ends were cut back, 0 bases at V and 5 bases at J, with 12 bases in the middle. As DNA, the CDR3 is TGTGCCAGCAGCTTGGGGGGACCCGGCGATCAGCCCCAGCATTTT. Translation: CASSLGGPGDQPQHF.

This chain connects TRBV2 to TRBJ1-1; D is ambiguous. Germline loops: CDR1 SNHLY, CDR2 FYNNEI. V lost 7 bases to trimming and J lost 1 base, with 13 bases between them. There are 14 residues in the CDR3. The CDR3 bases are TGTGCCAGCACCCCTCTAGGGTCGAACACTGAAGCTTTCTTT. Amino acid sequence: CASTPLGSNTEAFF.

This chain joins TRBV5-4 and TRBJ1-1; D is perhaps TRBD1 (5 bases). Per germline, CDR1 SGHNT and CDR2 YYREEE (reference sequence). The CDR3 is made up of 15 amino acids. V was shortened by 4 bases and J by 4 bases, with 17 bases between the two germline ends. CDR3 DNA sequence: TGTGCCAGCAGCCCCAACGGACACTTGTTCACTGAAGCTTTCTTT. It yields the protein CASSPNGHLFTEAFF.

The genes are TRBV2 and TRBJ1-1; D unclear. The germline V and J ends were trimmed by 8 bases and 4 bases, with 20 bases remaining between them. This CDR3 comprises 15 residues. CDR1 and CDR2 from the germline V gene are SNHLY and FYNNEI. The CDR3: CASAPRAGWGTEAFF. The CDR3 DNA reads as TGTGCCAGCGCCCCCCGGGCAGGATGGGGCACTGAAGCTTTCTTT.

For the CDR3, the DNA is TGTGCCAGCAGTGAGAAGGGCAGGGGTTCCTATCAGCCCCAGCATTTT. Amino acid sequence: CASSEKGRGSYQPQHF. V gene TRBV6-1 combines with J gene TRBJ1-5; possible D gene TRBD1, 6 bases. The CDR3 is 16 amino acids. V was pared by 3 bases and J by 5 bases, with 17 bases between. Per the germline V gene, CDR1 is MNHNS and CDR2 is SASEGT.

This clone appeared once. The chain uses TRBV6-1 and TRBJ1-1; D unclear. The CDR3 totals 14 residues. Germline V gene lookup returns CDR1 MNHNS and CDR2 SASEGT. Trimming cost V 4 bases and J 4 bases, with 13 bases left between them. The CDR3: CASSVSGSVTEAFF. As DNA, the CDR3 is TGTGCCAGCAGTGTCTCAGGTAGCGTCACTGAAGCTTTCTTT.

This chain's CDR3 is CAIRGTGTKETQYF. Here the CDR3 DNA reads TGTGCCATCAGGGGGACAGGTACGAAAGAGACCCAGTACTTC. This chain links TRBV10-3 with TRBJ2-5, with 8 nucleotides matching TRBD1. The trim removed 6 bases at V and 3 bases at J, leaving 6 bases unmatched. Germline V gene sequence: CDR1 ENHRY, CDR2 SYGVKD. The CDR3 contains 14 residues.

The V call is TRBV27, the J call TRBJ1-5; 7 nucleotides align to TRBD1. CDR3 length: 17 amino acids. Looked up from germline, CDR1 is MNHEY and CDR2 is SMNVEV (reference sequence). Trimming at V came to 5 bases and at J to 3 bases, leaving 13 bases not matched to a gene. CDR3 protein: CASSPLTPDRVNQPQHF. The CDR3 region has the DNA TGTGCCAGCAGTCCACTAACCCCCGACAGGGTCAATCAGCCCCAGCATTTT.

The gene calls are TRBV29-1 and TRBJ2-2; no clear D gene. The CDR3 has 12 residues. Germline V CDR1 and CDR2: SQVTM, ANQGSEA. Trimming took off 3 bases at V and 7 bases at J, with 9 bases between the two ends. CDR3 in DNA: TGCAGCGTTGAGTGGCAGGTCGGGGAGCTGTTTTTT. Amino acid sequence: CSVEWQVGELFF.

V is TRBV7-2 and J is TRBJ2-1; tentatively, D is TRBD1 (5 bases). V lost 1 base to trimming and J lost 9 bases, with 7 bases between them. The CDR3 consists of 12 residues. Germline CDR1 reads SGHTA; CDR2 reads FQGNSA. CDR3 nucleotide sequence: TGTGCCAGCAGCTTAGTTAGGGGTGAGCAGTTCTTC. Its protein is CASSLVRGEQFF.

This chain joins TRBV4-1 and TRBJ2-5; D possibly matches TRBD1 or TRBD2 (6 bases each). The CDR3 extends over 16 amino acids. The germline gives CDR1 MGHRA, CDR2 YSYEKL. Trimming left V 1 base short and J 5 bases short, with 17 bases between. CDR3 nucleotides: TGCGCCAGCAGCCAAGTTCCGGGGGCCGGCGGGGAGACCCAGTACTTC. The encoded protein is CASSQVPGAGGETQYF.